This T cell receptor (beta chain) was recorded in a study of blood T cell repertoires in COVID-19 (dated by TCRdb to about 2020). Context from the whole study: Samples covering the acute and convalescent phases of COVID-19 were provided by collaborators in the United States, Italy and Spain. The material from the prospective study consisted of cDNA or gDNA derived from T cells, B-cell-depleted T cells, or PBMCs. Deeply sampled blood TCRbeta repertoires from subjects exposed to, actively infected with, or recovered from COVID-19 were included in the dataset. The repertoires were released in a freely available public database intended as a resource for research on the immune response to SARS-CoV-2. Samples were obtained from the ongoing ImmuneRACE study (first 160 participants) and from 950 to 1,500 subjects provided by 6 global collaborators. The sample metadata nearly always contained a de-identified subject ID, COVID-19 status, age in years and sex. Where available, HLA class I and class II types were obtained from metadata supplied by the sample provider rather than from assay-based typing. Paper-wide results and their limitations: The amount of clinical and demographic metadata varied by source and participant and was provided uncurated.

Points on this clone: Its antigen is still unknown. Nothing much larger sits one base from this clone, and base qualities are not available.

Whole blood was collected in K2EDTA tubes by collaborating institutions according to the institutions' own protocols. For TCRbeta analysis, collaborators shipped samples in one of three forms: frozen whole blood, isolated PBMCs, or DNA extracted from either of those sample types. Reading the germline V gene gives CDR1 SGHDN and CDR2 FVKESK. V is pruned by 4 bases and J by 6 bases, leaving 10 bases of the junction without a gene match. The CDR3 holds 16 amino acids from the cysteine to the phenylalanine. The read is trimmed to its CDR3 DNA, 48 bases read in frame from base 1. TCRbeta CDR3 regions were amplified from genomic DNA by means of the immunoSEQ Assay, a bias-controlled multiplex PCR. The authors processed their data as follows. The number of nucleated cells in each sample was estimated from the amplification of reference gene primers within the assay. To quantify the absolute abundance of each unique TCRbeta CDR3 rearrangement, sequence reads were collapsed and filtered. Productive Simpson clonality was computed per sample as the square root of Simpson's diversity index over productive rearrangements. The table was pulled from immuneACCESS by TCRdb, which kept in-frame rearrangements only. Such tables lose some clones; where checked, under half of the loss comes from unresolved V genes, and the rest has no known cause. V, J and clone size derive from that table, while D and trimming were established from the DNA sequence. The sample table records 95,000 to 100,000 clones; approximately 84% of these occur just once. Together, the top ten hold approximately 15% of the sample.

Sequencing was carried out using peripheral blood. The chain is assembled from TRBV14 and TRBJ1-4, and 8 junctional nucleotides match TRBD1. The receptor was derived from a woman in her sixties or seventies with acute or convalescent COVID-19. In nucleotide form, the sequence is TGTGCCAGCAGCCTGACAGGACAGGGCAAGGATGAAAAACTGTTTTTT. It is translated as CASSLTGQGKDEKLFF.